Sequencing of this T cell receptor beta chain was carried out in a study of response to subunit inactivated influenza vaccine. Findings of the study overall: The authors offered the suggestion that each seasonal influenza vaccination recruits few new T cells.

Concerning this clonotype: The target antigen is unknown.

The CDR3 runs to 13 residues. The germline gives CDR1 DFQATT, CDR2 SNEGSKA (reference sequence). Losses at the gene ends were 3 bases for V and 3 bases for J; bases not matched to a gene: 3. MiXCR was run by TCRdb on the RT-PCR reads, yielding one entry per CDR3 protein. The sample consists of about 540,000 distinct CDR3 sequences, 13% to 15% of them appearing once. The sample was PBMCs from blood, taken approximately 13 days after vaccination. The chain has TRBV20-1 and TRBJ2-3; 7 bases fit TRBD2. This receptor was identified in a man in his forties or fifties who received an inactivated influenza vaccine. CDR3 sequence (DNA): TGCAGTGCTAGGCGGGAGCCAACAGATACGCAGTATTTT. It encodes CSARREPTDTQYF.